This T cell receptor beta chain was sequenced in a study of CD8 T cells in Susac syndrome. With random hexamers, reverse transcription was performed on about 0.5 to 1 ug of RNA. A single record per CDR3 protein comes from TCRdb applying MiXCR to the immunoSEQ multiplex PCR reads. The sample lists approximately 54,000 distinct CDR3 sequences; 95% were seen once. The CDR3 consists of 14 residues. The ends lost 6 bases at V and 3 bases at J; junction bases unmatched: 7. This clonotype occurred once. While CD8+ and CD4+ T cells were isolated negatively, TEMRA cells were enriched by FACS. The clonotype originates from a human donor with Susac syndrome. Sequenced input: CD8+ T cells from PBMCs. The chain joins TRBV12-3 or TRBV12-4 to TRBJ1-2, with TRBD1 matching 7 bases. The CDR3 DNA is TGTGCCAGCAGGGAGGGGGCTCGGGACTATGGCTACACCTTC. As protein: CASREGARDYGYTF.